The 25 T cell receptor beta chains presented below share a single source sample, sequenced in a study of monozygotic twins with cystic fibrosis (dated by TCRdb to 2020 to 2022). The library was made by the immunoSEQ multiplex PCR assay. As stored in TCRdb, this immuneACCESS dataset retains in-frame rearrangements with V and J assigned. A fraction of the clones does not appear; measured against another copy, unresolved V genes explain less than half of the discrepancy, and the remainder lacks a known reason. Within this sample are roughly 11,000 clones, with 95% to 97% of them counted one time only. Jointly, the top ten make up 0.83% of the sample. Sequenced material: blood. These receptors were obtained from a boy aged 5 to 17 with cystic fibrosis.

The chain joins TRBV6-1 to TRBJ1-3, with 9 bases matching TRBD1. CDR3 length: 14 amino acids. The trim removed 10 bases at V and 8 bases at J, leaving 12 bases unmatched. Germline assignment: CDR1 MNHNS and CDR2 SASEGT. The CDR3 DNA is TGTGCCACCGTCACCGGGACAGGGTGGGACACCATATATTTT. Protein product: CATVTGTGWDTIYF.

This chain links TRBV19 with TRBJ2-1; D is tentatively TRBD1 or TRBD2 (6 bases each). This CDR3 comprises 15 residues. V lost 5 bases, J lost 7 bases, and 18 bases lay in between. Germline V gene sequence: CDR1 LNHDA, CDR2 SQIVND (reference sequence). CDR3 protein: CASSVRGPLENEQFF. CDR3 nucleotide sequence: TGTGCCAGTAGTGTACGGGGGCCCCTCGAGAATGAGCAGTTCTTC.

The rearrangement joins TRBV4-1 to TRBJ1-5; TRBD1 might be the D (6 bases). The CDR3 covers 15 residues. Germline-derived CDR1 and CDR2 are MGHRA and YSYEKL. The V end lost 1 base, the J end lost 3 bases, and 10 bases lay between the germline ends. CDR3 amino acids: CASSQADRFNQPQHF. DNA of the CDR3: TGCGCCAGCAGCCAAGCCGACAGGTTCAATCAGCCCCAGCATTTT.

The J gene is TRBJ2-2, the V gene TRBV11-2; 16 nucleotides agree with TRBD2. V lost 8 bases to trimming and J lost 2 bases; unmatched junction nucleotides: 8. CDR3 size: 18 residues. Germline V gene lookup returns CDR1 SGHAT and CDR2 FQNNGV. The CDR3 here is CASPGLAGGPFNTGELFF. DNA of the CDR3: TGTGCCAGCCCGGGACTAGCGGGAGGGCCATTTAACACCGGGGAGCTGTTTTTT.

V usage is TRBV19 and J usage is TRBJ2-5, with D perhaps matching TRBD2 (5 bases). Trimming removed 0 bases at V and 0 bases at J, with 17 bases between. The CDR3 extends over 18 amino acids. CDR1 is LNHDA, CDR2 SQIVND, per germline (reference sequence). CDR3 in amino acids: CASSIDGIGDYYQETQYF. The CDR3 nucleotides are TGTGCCAGTAGTATAGATGGAATCGGCGACTACTACCAAGAGACCCAGTACTTC.

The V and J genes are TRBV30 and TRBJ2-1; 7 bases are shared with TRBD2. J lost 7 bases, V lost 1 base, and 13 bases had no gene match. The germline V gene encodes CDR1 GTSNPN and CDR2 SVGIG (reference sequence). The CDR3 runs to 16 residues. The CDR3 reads CAWSGHWIGEGNEQFF. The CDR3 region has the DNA TGTGCCTGGAGTGGGCATTGGATAGGGGAGGGAAATGAGCAGTTCTTC.

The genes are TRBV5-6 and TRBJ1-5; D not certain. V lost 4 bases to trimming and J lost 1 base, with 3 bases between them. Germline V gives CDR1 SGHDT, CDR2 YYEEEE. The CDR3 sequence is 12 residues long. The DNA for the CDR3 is TGTGCCAGCAGCGGCAGCAATCAGCCCCAGCATTTT. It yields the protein CASSGSNQPQHF.

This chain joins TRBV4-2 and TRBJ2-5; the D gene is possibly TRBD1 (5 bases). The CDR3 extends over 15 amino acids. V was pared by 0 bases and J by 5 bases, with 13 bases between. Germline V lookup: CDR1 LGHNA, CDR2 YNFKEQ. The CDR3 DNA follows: TGTGCCAGCAGCCAAGACAGGGTTTCTCGGGAGACCCAGTACTTC. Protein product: CASSQDRVSRETQYF.

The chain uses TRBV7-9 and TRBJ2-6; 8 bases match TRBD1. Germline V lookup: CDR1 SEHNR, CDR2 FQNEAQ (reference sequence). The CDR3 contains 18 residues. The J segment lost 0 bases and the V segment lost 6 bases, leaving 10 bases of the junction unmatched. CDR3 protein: CASSRGQGQYSGANVLTF. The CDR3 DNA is TGTGCCAGCAGTCGTGGACAGGGACAATACTCTGGGGCCAACGTCCTGACTTTC.

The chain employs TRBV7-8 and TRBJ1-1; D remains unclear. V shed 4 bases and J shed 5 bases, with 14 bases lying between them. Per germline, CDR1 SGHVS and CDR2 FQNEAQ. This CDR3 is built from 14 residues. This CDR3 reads CASSSTTLVTEAFF. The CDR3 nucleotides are TGTGCCAGCAGCTCAACGACATTAGTGACTGAAGCTTTCTTT. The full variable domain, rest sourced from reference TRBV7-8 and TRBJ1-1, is GAGVSQSPRYKVAKRGQDVALRCDPISGHVSLFWYQQALGQGPEFLTYFQNEAQLDKSGLPSDRFFAERPEGSVSTLKIQRTQQEDSAVYLCASSSTTLVTEAFFGQGTRLTVV.

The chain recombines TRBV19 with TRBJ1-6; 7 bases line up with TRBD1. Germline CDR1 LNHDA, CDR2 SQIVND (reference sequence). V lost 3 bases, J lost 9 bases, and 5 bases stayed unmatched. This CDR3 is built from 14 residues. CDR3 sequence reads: CASSIATGTSPLHF. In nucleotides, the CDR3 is TGTGCCAGTAGTATCGCGACAGGGACTTCACCCCTCCACTTT.

CDR3 nucleotides: TGCGCCAGCAGCCAAGATCCAGGGGTTTACACTGAAGCTTTCTTT. This encodes CASSQDPGVYTEAFF. The rearrangement links TRBV4-1 to TRBJ1-1; D possibly corresponds to TRBD1 (6 bases). Deletions cut 0 bases from V and 3 bases from J, with 11 bases between. The CDR3 extends over 15 amino acids. In germline, CDR1 is MGHRA, CDR2 YSYEKL.

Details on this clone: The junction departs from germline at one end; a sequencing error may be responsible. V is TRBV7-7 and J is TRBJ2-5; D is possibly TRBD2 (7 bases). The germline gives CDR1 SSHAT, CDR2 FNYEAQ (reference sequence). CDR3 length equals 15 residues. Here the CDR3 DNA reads TGTGCTAGCAGCTTAGCGGGCAGGGGAGGAGAGACCCAGTACTTC. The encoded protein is CASSLAGRGGETQYF.

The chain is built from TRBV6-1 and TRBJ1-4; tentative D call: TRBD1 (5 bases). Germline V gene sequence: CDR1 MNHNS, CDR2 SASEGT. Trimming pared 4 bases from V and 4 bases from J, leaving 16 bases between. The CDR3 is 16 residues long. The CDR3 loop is CASSGGPSYRNEKLFF. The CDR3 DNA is TGTGCCAGCAGTGGGGGCCCGTCCTACCGTAATGAAAAACTGTTTTTT.

CDR3 nucleotide sequence: TGTGCCAGCAGCTTGGGCACAGGGTTAGGGGGCTACACCTTC. Translating gives CASSLGTGLGGYTF. The genes are TRBV5-6 and TRBJ1-2, with D perhaps matching TRBD1 (6 bases). With 0 bases removed from V and 8 bases from J, the gap between germline ends came to 14 bases. This CDR3 is 14 amino acids long. The germline V gene encodes CDR1 SGHDT and CDR2 YYEEEE.

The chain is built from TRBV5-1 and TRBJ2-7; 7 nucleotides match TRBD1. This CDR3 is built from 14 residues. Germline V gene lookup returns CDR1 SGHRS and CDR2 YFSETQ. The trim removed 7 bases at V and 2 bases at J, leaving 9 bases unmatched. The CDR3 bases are TGCGCCAGCCGAAGGACAGGACAGACCTACGAGCAGTACTTC. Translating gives CASRRTGQTYEQYF.

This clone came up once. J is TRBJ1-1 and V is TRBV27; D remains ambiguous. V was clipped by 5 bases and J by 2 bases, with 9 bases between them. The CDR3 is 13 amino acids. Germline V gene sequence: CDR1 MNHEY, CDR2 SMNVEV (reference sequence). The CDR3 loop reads CASSQSGNTEAFF. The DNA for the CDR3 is TGTGCCAGCAGTCAGTCGGGTAACACTGAAGCTTTCTTT.

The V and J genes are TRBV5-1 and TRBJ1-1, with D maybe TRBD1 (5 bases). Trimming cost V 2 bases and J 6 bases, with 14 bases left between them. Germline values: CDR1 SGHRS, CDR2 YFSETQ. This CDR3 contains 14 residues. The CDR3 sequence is CASSFAGRDSEAFF. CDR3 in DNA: TGCGCCAGCAGCTTTGCGGGCAGGGATTCTGAAGCTTTCTTT.

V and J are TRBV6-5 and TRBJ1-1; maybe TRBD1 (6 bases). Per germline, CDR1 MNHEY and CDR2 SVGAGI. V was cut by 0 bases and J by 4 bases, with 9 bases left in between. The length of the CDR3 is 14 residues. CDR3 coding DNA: TGTGCCAGCAGTTACTCGGGGGGCGGCACTGAAGCTTTCTTT. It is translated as CASSYSGGGTEAFF.

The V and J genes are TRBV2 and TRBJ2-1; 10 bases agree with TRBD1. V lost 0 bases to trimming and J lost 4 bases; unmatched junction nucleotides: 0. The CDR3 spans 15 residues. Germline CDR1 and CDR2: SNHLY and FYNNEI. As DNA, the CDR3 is TGTGCCAGCAGTGAAGCGGGACAGGGGTACAATGAGCAGTTCTTC. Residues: CASSEAGQGYNEQFF.

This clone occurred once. CDR3 in amino acids: CASRSRGANTEAFF. CDR3 DNA: TGTGCCAGCCGATCCAGAGGAGCGAACACTGAAGCTTTCTTT. The chain carries TRBV7-8 and TRBJ1-1; D remains unclear. This CDR3 has 14 residues. Trimming removed 8 bases at V and 1 base at J, with 14 bases between. Per germline, CDR1 SGHVS and CDR2 FQNEAQ. The variable domain in full, completed from reference TRBV7-8 and TRBJ1-1, reads GAGVSQSPRYKVAKRGQDVALRCDPISGHVSLFWYQQALGQGPEFLTYFQNEAQLDKSGLPSDRFFAERPEGSVSTLKIQRTQQEDSAVYLCASRSRGANTEAFFGQGTRLTVV.

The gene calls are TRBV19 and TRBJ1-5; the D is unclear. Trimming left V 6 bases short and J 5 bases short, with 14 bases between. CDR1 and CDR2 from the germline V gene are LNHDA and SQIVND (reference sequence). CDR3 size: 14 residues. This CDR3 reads CASSLVLWDQPQHF. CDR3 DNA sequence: TGTGCCAGTAGCCTAGTTTTATGGGATCAGCCCCAGCATTTT.

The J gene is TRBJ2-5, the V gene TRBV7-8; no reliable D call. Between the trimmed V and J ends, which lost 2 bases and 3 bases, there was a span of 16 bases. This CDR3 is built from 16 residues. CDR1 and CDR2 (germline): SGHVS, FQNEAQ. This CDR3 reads CASSLSSRILEETQYF. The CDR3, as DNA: TGTGCCAGCAGCTTATCTTCACGGATTCTCGAAGAGACCCAGTACTTC.

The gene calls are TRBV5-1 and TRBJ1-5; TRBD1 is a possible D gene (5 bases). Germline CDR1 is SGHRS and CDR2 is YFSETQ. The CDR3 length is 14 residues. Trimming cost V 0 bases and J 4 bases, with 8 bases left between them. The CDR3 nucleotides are TGCGCCAGCAGCTTGGCGTCAGGGAATCAGCCCCAGCATTTT. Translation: CASSLASGNQPQHF. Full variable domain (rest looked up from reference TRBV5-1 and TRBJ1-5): KAGVTQTPRYLIKTRGQQVTLSCSPISGHRSVSWYQQTPGQGLQFLFEYFSETQRNKGNFPGRFSGRQFSNSRSEMNVSTLELGDSALYLCASSLASGNQPQHFGDGTRLSIL.

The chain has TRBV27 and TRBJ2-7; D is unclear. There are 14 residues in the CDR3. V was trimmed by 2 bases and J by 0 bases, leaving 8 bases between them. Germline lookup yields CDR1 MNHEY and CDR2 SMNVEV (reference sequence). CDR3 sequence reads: CASSLAGNSYEQYF. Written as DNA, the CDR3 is TGTGCCAGCAGTTTAGCCGGAAACTCCTACGAGCAGTACTTC.